The rows below give T cell receptor beta chains drawn from one sample of a study of T cell responses to AZD1222 COVID-19 vaccine. Libraries were prepared by immunoSEQ multiplex PCR; TCRdb keeps only in-frame clonotypes and omits some of them. The sample contains roughly 99,000 clones, roughly nine tenths of which appear only once. The source was peripheral blood, collected on day 0 of AZD1222 vaccination. These receptor sequences come from an adult in good health. CDR3s leave out the opening cysteine and the closing phenylalanine or tryptophan.

V gene: TRBV7-2
J gene: TRBJ1-2
CDR3 protein: ASSYRQDYGYT

V gene: TRBV19
J gene: TRBJ1-6
CDR3 protein: ASGTGQGYFYNSPLH

V gene: TRBV28
J gene: TRBJ2-3
CDR3 protein: ASSLLAGGRDTQY

V gene: TRBV3-1/TRBV3-2
J gene: TRBJ2-1
CDR3 protein: ASSHSYNEQF

V gene: TRBV30
J gene: TRBJ2-3
CDR3 protein: AWKGLGWEDTQY

V gene: TRBV7-2
J gene: TRBJ1-2
CDR3 protein: ASSLAPGVDGYT

V gene: TRBV7-9
J gene: TRBJ1-5
CDR3 protein: ASSSQTGNQPQH

V gene: TRBV15
J gene: TRBJ2-7
CDR3 protein: ATTARTGPYEQY

V gene: TRBV6-2/TRBV6-3
J gene: TRBJ2-7
CDR3 protein: ASSTTGSSYEQY

V gene: TRBV9
J gene: TRBJ1-1
CDR3 protein: ASSVASGENTEAF

V gene: TRBV19
J gene: TRBJ1-1
CDR3 protein: ASNPTRTPNTEAF

V gene: TRBV4-3
J gene: TRBJ1-2
CDR3 protein: ASSQYGGNGYT

V gene: TRBV5-5
J gene: TRBJ2-2
CDR3 protein: ASSWRGGDTGELF

V gene: TRBV7-2
J gene: TRBJ1-1
CDR3 protein: ASSYRTGMNTEAF

V gene: TRBV9
J gene: TRBJ2-1
CDR3 protein: ASSAISTSGYNEQF

V gene: TRBV14
J gene: TRBJ2-7
CDR3 protein: ASSHAGGSPYEQY

V gene: TRBV18
J gene: TRBJ1-2
CDR3 protein: ASSAQRAYGYT

V gene: TRBV16
J gene: TRBJ2-1
CDR3 protein: ASSPRQNNEQF

V gene: TRBV19
J gene: TRBJ1-1
CDR3 protein: ASSSRGGTNTEAF

V gene: TRBV28
J gene: TRBJ2-1
CDR3 protein: ARVYQSNPGLAGELNNEQF

V gene: TRBV5-4
J gene: TRBJ1-1
CDR3 protein: ASSLGARGMNTEAF

V gene: TRBV9
J gene: TRBJ1-1
CDR3 protein: ASSVEGQGGTEAF

V gene: TRBV27
J gene: TRBJ2-1
CDR3 protein: ASSLSAGYNEWQF

V gene: TRBV11-3
J gene: TRBJ1-1
CDR3 protein: ASSFSRGGRTEAF